The clone carrying this T cell receptor (beta chain) is a singleton in its sample. This sample is drawn from a study of blood T cell repertoires in COVID-19. For the study at large: Whether acute or convalescent, the COVID-19 samples came from the United States, Italy and Spain. T cells, B-cell-depleted T cells, or PBMCs supplied cDNA or gDNA.

Germline lookup yields CDR1 KGHSH and CDR2 LQKENI. With 6 bases clipped from V and 5 bases from J, the junction kept 7 bases outside the gene matches. This CDR3 comprises 15 residues. Original processing methods: Reference gene primers were amplified, and this amplification served to estimate nucleated cell counts. The protocol was immunoSEQ multiplex PCR, while the TCRdb copy is restricted to in-frame clones and leaves out a portion. V, J and clone size are taken as reported in that table, and D and trimming were inferred from the DNA itself. The data contain about 100,000 clones, about four fifths of them seen just once; the ten biggest clones take up 4% to 4.5%.

Sequencing was done on a sample of peripheral blood. This TCR derives from a woman aged 70 to 79 with acute or convalescent COVID-19. The J gene is TRBJ2-3, the V gene TRBV18; TRBD2 matches 11 bases. CDR3 bases: TGTGCCAGCTCGGAAACTAGCGGGAGTAGAGATACGCAGTATTTT. Protein sequence: CASSETSGSRDTQYF.